These 21 T cell receptor beta chains came from one sample sequenced in a study of blood T cell repertoires in COVID-19. The table came from immunoSEQ multiplex PCR; TCRdb's copy has only in-frame clones and leaves some out. The sample includes fewer than 150,000 clones, roughly 90% of them seen just once. Sequencing input: peripheral blood. All receptors derive from a man aged 45-65 years with active or convalescent COVID-19.

J is TRBJ2-1 and V is TRBV6-2 or TRBV6-3; 7 bases match TRBD2. Germline CDR1 and CDR2: MNHEY and SVGEGT. V lost 2 bases, J lost 0 bases, and 1 base stayed unmatched. This CDR3 has 15 residues. The CDR3 region has the DNA TGTGCCAGCAGTTACCGGGAGGTCTCCTACAATGAGCAGTTCTTC. It specifies CASSYREVSYNEQFF.

The DNA for the CDR3 is TGTGCCACAACACAGGGCTTTGCCACCGGGGAGCTGTTTTTT. Translation: CATTQGFATGELFF. The genes are TRBV6-5 and TRBJ2-2, with a tentative D call TRBD1 (6 bases). The CDR3 runs 14 residues. Germline V gene sequence: CDR1 MNHEY, CDR2 SVGAGI. Deletions cut 10 bases from V and 4 bases from J, with 16 bases between.

The chain employs TRBV19 and TRBJ2-2; no clear D gene. The CDR3 consists of 14 residues. Trimming took off 3 bases at V and 1 base at J, with 6 bases between the two ends. The germline CDR1 and CDR2 sequences are LNHDA and SQIVND (reference sequence). CDR3 nucleotides: TGTGCCAGTAGTATGTGGAGGAACACCGGGGAGCTGTTTTTT. Translation: CASSMWRNTGELFF.

This rearrangement joins TRBV2 to TRBJ2-1; TRBD2 matches at 7 bases. This CDR3 region has 16 residues. J lost 7 bases, V lost 1 base, and 10 bases had no gene match. Germline loops: CDR1 SNHLY, CDR2 FYNNEI. CDR3 loop: CASSEGTAGAGNEQFF. CDR3 nucleotide sequence: TGTGCCAGCAGTGAAGGAACAGCAGGAGCGGGAAATGAGCAGTTCTTC.

This clone appeared a single time. The V call is TRBV24-1, the J call TRBJ2-3; no reliable D call. The CDR3 spans 14 residues. The germline V gene encodes CDR1 KGHDR and CDR2 SFDVKD. V lost 1 base, J lost 3 bases, and 7 bases lay in between. The CDR3 region is CATSDFTLTDTQYF. In nucleotides, the CDR3 is TGTGCCACCAGTGATTTTACCCTAACAGATACGCAGTATTTT.

This clone has more than one count but fewer than ten. V and J are TRBV23-1 and TRBJ1-5; tentatively, D is TRBD1 (6 bases). TRBV23-1 is flagged as an ORF with uncertain function. Trimming removed 0 bases at V and 5 bases at J, with 11 bases between. The CDR3 covers 15 residues. The CDR3 here is CASSQSGTCHQPQHF. As DNA, the CDR3 is TGCGCCAGCAGTCAATCGGGGACATGTCATCAGCCCCAGCATTTT.

The chain joins TRBV9 to TRBJ2-2, with D hard to call. This CDR3 is built from 13 residues. CDR1 is SGDLS, CDR2 YYNGEE, per germline. V was shortened by 0 bases and J by 4 bases, with 4 bases between the two germline ends. The CDR3, as DNA: TGTGCCAGCAGCGTAGGAGCCACCGGGGAGCTGTTTTTT. Translating it yields CASSVGATGELFF.

The chain is built from TRBV19 and TRBJ2-2, with 11 bases fitting TRBD2. J was trimmed by 1 base and V by 6 bases; bases with no gene match: 4. Germline CDR1 reads LNHDA; CDR2 reads SQIVND (reference sequence). This CDR3 is 16 amino acids long. CDR3 DNA sequence: TGTGCCAGTAGGGAAGGACTAGCGGGGAACACCGGGGAGCTGTTTTTT. It encodes CASREGLAGNTGELFF.

The V call is TRBV14, the J call TRBJ2-1, with D tentatively TRBD1 (6 bases). Trimming pared 3 bases from V and 10 bases from J, leaving 19 bases between. Germline V gene lookup returns CDR1 SGHDN and CDR2 FVKESK. This CDR3 has 15 amino acids. The CDR3 DNA sequence: TGTGCCAGCAGCCACCTACAGGGTCGGCAGGGCGAGCAGTTCTTC. Protein sequence: CASSHLQGRQGEQFF.

The genes are TRBV20-1 and TRBJ2-2; 7 bases line up with TRBD1. Germline CDR1 DFQATT, CDR2 SNEGSKA (reference sequence). This CDR3 is built from 17 residues. V trimming: 3 bases; J trimming: 0 bases; junction bases outside the gene matches: 10. In DNA, the CDR3 is TGCAGTGCTAGTGATGTAAGGACAGGCACGAACACCGGGGAGCTGTTTTTT. Its translation: CSASDVRTGTNTGELFF.

The rearrangement joins TRBV28 to TRBJ1-2; 10 bases fit TRBD1. The CDR3 consists of 16 residues. CDR1 and CDR2 (germline): MDHEN, SYDVKM. V gave up 4 bases and J gave up 2 bases; unmatched junction bases: 7. CDR3 sequence (DNA): TGTGCCAGCAGTTCCACCGGGACAGGGGACAACTATGGCTACACCTTC. It codes for CASSSTGTGDNYGYTF.

This chain joins TRBV7-9 and TRBJ1-2; 11 bases map to TRBD1. V shed 5 bases and J 4 bases; nucleotides not matched to a gene: 6. Germline CDR1 reads SEHNR; CDR2 reads FQNEAQ (reference sequence). The CDR3 has 15 amino acids. CDR3 nucleotide sequence: TGTGCCAGCAGCGTCGGGACAGGGGGATTCTATGGCTACACCTTC. Its translation: CASSVGTGGFYGYTF.

The chain recombines TRBV6-2 or TRBV6-3 with TRBJ2-7; tentatively, D is TRBD2 (5 bases). Trimming took off 5 bases at V and 6 bases at J, with 11 bases between the two ends. Germline CDR1 is MNHEY and CDR2 is SVGEGT. This CDR3 comprises 12 residues. The CDR3: CASSQGRREQYF. In DNA, the CDR3 is TGTGCCAGCAGTCAAGGGAGACGCGAGCAGTACTTC.

The chain is built from TRBV28 and TRBJ2-7, with D perhaps TRBD2 (5 bases). Germline V gene sequence: CDR1 MDHEN, CDR2 SYDVKM. The CDR3 contains 15 residues. Trimming took off 4 bases at V and 6 bases at J, with 19 bases between the two ends. This chain's CDR3 is CASSSGLAGRSEQYF. CDR3 DNA sequence: TGTGCCAGCAGTTCTGGGCTCGCGGGCAGGAGCGAGCAGTACTTC.

This chain links TRBV29-1 with TRBJ2-1; 8 nucleotides agree with TRBD2. Looked up from germline, CDR1 is SQVTM and CDR2 is ANQGSEA. This CDR3 has 14 residues. V gave up 6 bases and J gave up 6 bases; unmatched junction bases: 10. The CDR3 nucleotides are TGCAGCGTCCGTCCGGGAGGGCCAGTCAATGAGCAGTTCTTC. As protein: CSVRPGGPVNEQFF.

The CDR3 spells CASSQSGTTRQPQHF. CDR3 coding DNA: TGCGCCAGCAGCCAATCCGGGACTACGAGACAGCCCCAGCATTTT. The V gene is TRBV4-1, the J gene TRBJ1-5, with D maybe TRBD1 (5 bases). V was shortened by 2 bases and J by 7 bases, with 15 bases between the two germline ends. CDR1 MGHRA and CDR2 YSYEKL come from the germline V gene. The CDR3 has 15 amino acids.

CDR3 nucleotide sequence: TGTGCCAGCAGCCAATCGAGGACAGGGTACTATGGCTACACCTTC. This translates into CASSQSRTGYYGYTF. The chain links TRBV4-2 to TRBJ1-2; TRBD1 aligns across 8 bases. In germline, CDR1 is LGHNA, CDR2 YNFKEQ. The CDR3 contains 15 residues. Trimming at V came to 2 bases and at J to 3 bases, leaving 5 bases not matched to a gene.

V is TRBV29-1 and J is TRBJ2-1, with 8 bases fitting TRBD2. The length of the CDR3 is 16 residues. CDR1 and CDR2 (germline): SQVTM, ANQGSEA. V gave up 4 bases and J gave up 3 bases; unmatched junction bases: 11. DNA of the CDR3: TGCAGCGTTGTCTCTTGGGGTAGCGGGATCTACAATGAGCAGTTCTTC. Its protein is CSVVSWGSGIYNEQFF.

The chain uses TRBV4-2 and TRBJ2-2, with TRBD2 matching over 10 bases. Germline assignment: CDR1 LGHNA and CDR2 YNFKEQ. The CDR3 runs 17 residues. Trimming removed 0 bases from V and 9 bases from J; junction bases left unmatched: 10. CDR3 region: CASSQDQASSGSRELFF. The CDR3 DNA reads TGTGCCAGCAGCCAAGATCAGGCGTCTAGCGGGAGTAGGGAGCTGTTTTTT.

V and J are TRBV6-5 and TRBJ2-5; possible D gene TRBD1, 6 bases. This CDR3 spans 14 amino acids. V was shortened by 8 bases and J by 5 bases, with 18 bases between the two germline ends. The germline gives CDR1 MNHEY, CDR2 SVGAGI. The CDR3 DNA reads as TGTGCCAGCCCAAGGGGGAAGGGTAGGGAGACCCAGTACTTC. It codes for CASPRGKGRETQYF.

V is TRBV24-1 and J is TRBJ2-2, with 7 bases that match TRBD1. V was clipped by 2 bases and J by 4 bases; unmatched bases: 12. CDR3 length equals 18 residues. CDR1 is KGHDR, CDR2 SFDVKD, per germline. This CDR3 reads CATSDSLFGQVGTGELFF. The CDR3 DNA sequence: TGTGCCACCAGTGATTCGCTCTTTGGACAGGTCGGCACCGGGGAGCTGTTTTTT.